This T cell receptor (beta chain) comes out of a study of blood T cell repertoires in COVID-19. Using immunoSEQ multiplex PCR, the repertoire was profiled, and TCRdb retains in-frame clones only, with some absent. This sample has under 250,000 clones, with over 65% found just once. Trimming removed 3 bases from V and 4 bases from J; junction bases left unmatched: 18. This CDR3 is built from 19 residues. Germline-derived CDR1 and CDR2 are KGHSH and LQKENI. This TCR came from a woman in her 70s with active or convalescent COVID-19. The rearrangement uses TRBV18 and TRBJ2-1; 7 bases line up with TRBD1. Sequencing was done on a sample of peripheral blood. The CDR3 DNA follows: TGTGCCAGCTCACCTGAAGGGTCAGGGCTCAAGGGGGCTTACAATGAGCAGTTCTTC. Translation gives CASSPEGSGLKGAYNEQFF.